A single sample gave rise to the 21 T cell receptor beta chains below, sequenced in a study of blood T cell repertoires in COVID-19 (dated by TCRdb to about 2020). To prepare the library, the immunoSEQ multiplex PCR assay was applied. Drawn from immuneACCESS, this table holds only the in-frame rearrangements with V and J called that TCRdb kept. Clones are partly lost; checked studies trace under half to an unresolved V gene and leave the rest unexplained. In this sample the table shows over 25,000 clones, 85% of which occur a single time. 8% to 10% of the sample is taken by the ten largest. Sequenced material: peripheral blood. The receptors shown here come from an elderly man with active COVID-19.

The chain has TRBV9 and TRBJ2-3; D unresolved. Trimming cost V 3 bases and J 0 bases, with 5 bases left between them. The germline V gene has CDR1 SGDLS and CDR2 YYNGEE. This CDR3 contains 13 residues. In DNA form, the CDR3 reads TGTGCCAGCAGCGCCACTAGCACAGATACGCAGTATTTT. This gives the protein CASSATSTDTQYF.

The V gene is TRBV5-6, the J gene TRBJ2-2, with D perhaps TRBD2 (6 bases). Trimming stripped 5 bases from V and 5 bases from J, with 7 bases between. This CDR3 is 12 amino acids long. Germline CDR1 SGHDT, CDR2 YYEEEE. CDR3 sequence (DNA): TGTGCCAGCAGGCGGGGAACCGGGGAGCTGTTTTTT. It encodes CASRRGTGELFF.

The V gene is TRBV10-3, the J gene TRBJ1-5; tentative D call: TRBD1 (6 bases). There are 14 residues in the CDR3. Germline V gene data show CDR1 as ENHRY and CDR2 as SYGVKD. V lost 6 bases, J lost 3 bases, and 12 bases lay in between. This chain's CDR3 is CAIRSTGYNQPQHF. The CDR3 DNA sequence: TGTGCCATCAGGTCGACAGGCTACAATCAGCCCCAGCATTTT.

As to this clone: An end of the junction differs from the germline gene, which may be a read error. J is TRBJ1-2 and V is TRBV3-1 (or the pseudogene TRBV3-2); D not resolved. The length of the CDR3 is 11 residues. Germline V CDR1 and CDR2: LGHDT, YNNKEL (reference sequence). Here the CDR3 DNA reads TGTGCCAGCAGCCAATTCGACATGACCATCTTC. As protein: CASSQFDMTIF.

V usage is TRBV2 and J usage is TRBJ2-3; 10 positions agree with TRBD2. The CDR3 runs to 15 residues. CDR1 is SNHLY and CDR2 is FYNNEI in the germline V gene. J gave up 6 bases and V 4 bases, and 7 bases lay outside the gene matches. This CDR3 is CASSVVAGGGDTQYF. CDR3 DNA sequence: TGTGCCAGCAGTGTCGTAGCGGGGGGTGGGGATACGCAGTATTTT.

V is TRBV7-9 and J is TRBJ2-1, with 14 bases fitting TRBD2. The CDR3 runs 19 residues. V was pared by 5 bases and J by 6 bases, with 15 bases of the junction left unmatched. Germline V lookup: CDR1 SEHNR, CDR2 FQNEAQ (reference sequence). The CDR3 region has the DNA TGTGCCAGCAGCCCGCGGCCCTCGACTAGCGGGGGGGCTGGCAATGAGCAGTTCTTC. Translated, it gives CASSPRPSTSGGAGNEQFF.

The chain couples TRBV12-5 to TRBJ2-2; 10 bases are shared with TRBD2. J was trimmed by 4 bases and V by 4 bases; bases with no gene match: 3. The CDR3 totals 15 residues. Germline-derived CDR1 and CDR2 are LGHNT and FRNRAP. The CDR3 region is CASGYSSGGTGELFF. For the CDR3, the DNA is TGTGCTAGTGGTTACTCTAGCGGGGGCACCGGGGAGCTGTTTTTT.

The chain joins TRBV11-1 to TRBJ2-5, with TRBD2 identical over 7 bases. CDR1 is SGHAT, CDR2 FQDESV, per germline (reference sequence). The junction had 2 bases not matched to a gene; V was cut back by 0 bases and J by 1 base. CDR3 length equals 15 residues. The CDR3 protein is CASSLARGFQETQYF. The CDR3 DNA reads TGTGCCAGCAGCTTAGCGCGGGGGTTCCAAGAGACCCAGTACTTC.

The CDR3 sequence: CASSQPTKDQGGCGYTF. DNA of the CDR3: TGCGCCAGCAGTCAACCTACTAAAGACCAAGGGGGCTGCGGCTACACCTTC. The chain has TRBV23-1 and TRBJ1-2, with TRBD1 identical over 7 bases. TRBV23-1 is known as an ORF, though its function is uncertain. V was pared by 2 bases and J by 8 bases, with 17 bases of the junction left unmatched. The CDR3 sequence is 17 residues long.

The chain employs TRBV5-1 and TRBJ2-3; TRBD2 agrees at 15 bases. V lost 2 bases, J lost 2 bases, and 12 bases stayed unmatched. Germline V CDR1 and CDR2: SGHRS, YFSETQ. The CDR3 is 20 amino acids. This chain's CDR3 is CASSFPPGLAGGRNTDTQYF. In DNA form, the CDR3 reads TGCGCCAGCAGCTTTCCCCCGGGACTAGCGGGGGGACGGAACACAGATACGCAGTATTTT. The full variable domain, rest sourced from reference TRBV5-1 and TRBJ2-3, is KAGVTQTPRYLIKTRGQQVTLSCSPISGHRSVSWYQQTPGQGLQFLFEYFSETQRNKGNFPGRFSGRQFSNSRSEMNVSTLELGDSALYLCASSFPPGLAGGRNTDTQYFGPGTRLTVL.

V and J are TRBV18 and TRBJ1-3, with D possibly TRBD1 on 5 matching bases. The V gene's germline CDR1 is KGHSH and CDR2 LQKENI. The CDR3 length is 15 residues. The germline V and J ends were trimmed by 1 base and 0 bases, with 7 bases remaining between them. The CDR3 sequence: CASSPQGFSGNTIYF. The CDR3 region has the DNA TGTGCCAGCTCACCACAGGGGTTCTCTGGAAACACCATATATTTT.

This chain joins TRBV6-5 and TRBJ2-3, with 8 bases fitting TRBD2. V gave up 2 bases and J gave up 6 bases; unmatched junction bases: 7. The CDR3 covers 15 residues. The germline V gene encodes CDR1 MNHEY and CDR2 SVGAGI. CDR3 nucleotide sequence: TGTGCCAGCAGTTACGGGACTAGTTATGGGGATACGCAGTATTTT. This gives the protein CASSYGTSYGDTQYF.

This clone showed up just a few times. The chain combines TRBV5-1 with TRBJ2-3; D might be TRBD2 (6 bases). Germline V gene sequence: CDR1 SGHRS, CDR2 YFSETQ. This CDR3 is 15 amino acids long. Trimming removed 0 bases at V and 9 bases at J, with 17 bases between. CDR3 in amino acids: CASSLDAGSGRTQYF. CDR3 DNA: TGCGCCAGCAGCTTGGATGCGGGGAGCGGTCGAACGCAGTATTTT.

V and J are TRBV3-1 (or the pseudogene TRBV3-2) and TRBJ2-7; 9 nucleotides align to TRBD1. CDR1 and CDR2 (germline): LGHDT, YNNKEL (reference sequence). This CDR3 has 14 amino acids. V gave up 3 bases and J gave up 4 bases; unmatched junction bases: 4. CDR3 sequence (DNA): TGTGCCAGCAGCCACCGGGACAGGGATTACGAGCAGTACTTC. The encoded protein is CASSHRDRDYEQYF.

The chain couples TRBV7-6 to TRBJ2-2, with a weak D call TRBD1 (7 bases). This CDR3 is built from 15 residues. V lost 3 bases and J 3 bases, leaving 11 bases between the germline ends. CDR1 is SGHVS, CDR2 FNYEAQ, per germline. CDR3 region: CASSLEGAHTGELFF. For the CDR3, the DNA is TGTGCCAGCAGCTTGGAGGGGGCGCACACCGGGGAGCTGTTTTTT.

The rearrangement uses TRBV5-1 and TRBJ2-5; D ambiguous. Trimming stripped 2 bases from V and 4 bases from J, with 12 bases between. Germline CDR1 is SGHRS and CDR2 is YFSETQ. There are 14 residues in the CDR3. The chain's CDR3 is CASSLNSPRETQYF. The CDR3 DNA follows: TGCGCCAGCAGCTTAAACAGTCCCCGAGAGACCCAGTACTTC.

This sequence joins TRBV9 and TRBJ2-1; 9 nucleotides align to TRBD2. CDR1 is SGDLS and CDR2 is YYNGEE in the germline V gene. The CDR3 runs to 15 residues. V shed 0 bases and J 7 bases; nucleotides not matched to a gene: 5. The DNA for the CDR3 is TGTGCCAGCAGCGTAGGCGGGGGGGCAGTAAATGAGCAGTTCTTC. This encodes CASSVGGGAVNEQFF.

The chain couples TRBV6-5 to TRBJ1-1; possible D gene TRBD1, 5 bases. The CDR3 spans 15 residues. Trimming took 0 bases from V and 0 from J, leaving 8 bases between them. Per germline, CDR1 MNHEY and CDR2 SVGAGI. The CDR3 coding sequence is TGTGCCAGCAGTTACTCAGGGGCCATGAACACTGAAGCTTTCTTT. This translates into CASSYSGAMNTEAFF.

The CDR3 sequence: CATSDFPFRQFF. The CDR3 DNA reads TGTGCCACCAGTGATTTCCCCTTTAGGCAGTTCTTC. The rearrangement joins TRBV24-1 to TRBJ2-1; D remains unclear. The CDR3 spans 12 residues. V lost 1 base, J lost 12 bases, and 9 bases lay in between. From germline, CDR1 is KGHDR and CDR2 SFDVKD.

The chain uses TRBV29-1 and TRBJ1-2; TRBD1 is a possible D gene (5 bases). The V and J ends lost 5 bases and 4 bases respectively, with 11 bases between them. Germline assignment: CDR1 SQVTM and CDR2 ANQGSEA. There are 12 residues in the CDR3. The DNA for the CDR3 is TGCAGCGTTCCGGAGGGGTCCTATGGCTACACCTTC. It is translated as CSVPEGSYGYTF.

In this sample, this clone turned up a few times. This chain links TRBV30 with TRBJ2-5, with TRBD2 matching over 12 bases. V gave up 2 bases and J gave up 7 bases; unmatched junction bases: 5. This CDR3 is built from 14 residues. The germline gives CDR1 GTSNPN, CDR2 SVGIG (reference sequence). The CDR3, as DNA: TGTGCCTGGAGTAGTCTAGCGGGGGGGCGGACCCAGTACTTC. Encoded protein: CAWSSLAGGRTQYF.